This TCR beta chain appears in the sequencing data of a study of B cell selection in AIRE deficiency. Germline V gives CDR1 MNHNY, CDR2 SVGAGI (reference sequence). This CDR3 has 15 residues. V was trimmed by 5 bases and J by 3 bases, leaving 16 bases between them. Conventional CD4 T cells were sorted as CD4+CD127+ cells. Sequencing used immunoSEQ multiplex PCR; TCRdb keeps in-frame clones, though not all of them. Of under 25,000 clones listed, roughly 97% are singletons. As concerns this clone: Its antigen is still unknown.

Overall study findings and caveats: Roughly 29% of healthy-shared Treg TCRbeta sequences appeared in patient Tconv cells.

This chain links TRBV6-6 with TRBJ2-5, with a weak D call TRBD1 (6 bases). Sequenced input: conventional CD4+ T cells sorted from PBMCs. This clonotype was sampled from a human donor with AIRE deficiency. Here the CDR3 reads CASSGHQGLEETQYF. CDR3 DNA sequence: TGTGCCAGCAGTGGACATCAGGGGTTGGAAGAGACCCAGTACTTC.